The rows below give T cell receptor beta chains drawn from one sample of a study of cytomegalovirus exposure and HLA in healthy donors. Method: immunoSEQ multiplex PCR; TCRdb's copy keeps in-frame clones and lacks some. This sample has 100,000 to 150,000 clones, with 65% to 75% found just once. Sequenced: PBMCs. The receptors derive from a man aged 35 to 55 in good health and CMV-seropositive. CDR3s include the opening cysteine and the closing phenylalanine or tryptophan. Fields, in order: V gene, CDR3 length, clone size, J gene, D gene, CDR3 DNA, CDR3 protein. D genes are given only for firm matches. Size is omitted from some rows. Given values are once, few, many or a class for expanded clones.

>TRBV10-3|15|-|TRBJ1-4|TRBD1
TGTGCCATCAGTGAGTCGCAGGGGGCATTAGAAAAACTATTTTTT
CAISESQGALEKLFF
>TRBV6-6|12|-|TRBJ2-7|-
TGTGCCAGCGGAGAGGGCCGGTACGAGCAGTACTTC
CASGEGRYEQYF
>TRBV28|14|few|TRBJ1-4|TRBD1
TGTGCCAGCAGTAAACAGGGGGCAGGTGAAAAACTGTTTTTT
CASSKQGAGEKLFF
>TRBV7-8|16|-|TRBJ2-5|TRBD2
TGTGCCAGCAGCTTAATAGCTAGCGGGAGAGGAGAGACCCAGTACTTC
CASSLIASGRGETQYF
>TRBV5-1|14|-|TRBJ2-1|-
TGCGCCAGCAGCCCGGACAGAACCTACAATGAGCAGTTCTTC
CASSPDRTYNEQFF
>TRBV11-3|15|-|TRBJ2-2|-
TGTGCCAGCAGCTCTACGGGAGTACAATCCGGGGAGCTGTTTTTT
CASSSTGVQSGELFF
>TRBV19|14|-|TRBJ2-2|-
TGTGCCAGCAAGACACAATTGAACACCGGGGAGCTGTTTTTT
CASKTQLNTGELFF
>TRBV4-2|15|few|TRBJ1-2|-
TGTGCCAGCAGCCAACCCTCGGAGGGTCTCGGAGGCTACACCTTC
CASSQPSEGLGGYTF
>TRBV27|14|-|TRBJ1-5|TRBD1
TGTGCCAGCAGTTACAGGGGTAGCAATCAGCCCCAGCATTTT
CASSYRGSNQPQHF
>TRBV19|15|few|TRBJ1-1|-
TGTGCCAGTAGTCTAGACAGTCCCAGGAGGACTGAAGCTTTCTTT
CASSLDSPRRTEAFF
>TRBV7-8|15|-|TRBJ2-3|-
TGTGCCAGCAGCCCGTTATTTCGGAGTGCAGATACGCAGTATTTT
CASSPLFRSADTQYF
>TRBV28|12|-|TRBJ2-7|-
TGTGCCAGCAGTTTACAGGGTTACGAGCAGTACTTC
CASSLQGYEQYF
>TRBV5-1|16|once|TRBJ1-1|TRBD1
TGCGCCAGCAGCACCGGGACAGTAACACGGGGGAGCGAAGCTTTCTTT
CASSTGTVTRGSEAFF
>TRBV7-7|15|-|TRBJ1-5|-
TGTGCCAGCAGCACACCTGACAGGCACAATCAGCCCCAGCATTTT
CASSTPDRHNQPQHF
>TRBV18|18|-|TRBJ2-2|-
TGTGCCAGCTCACCTAGGGACTTTGACAGGGCGAACACCGGGGAGCTGTTTTTT
CASSPRDFDRANTGELFF
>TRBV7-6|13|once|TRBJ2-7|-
TGTGCCAGCAGCTTGTCCCCGGGTCGGGAGCAGTACTTC
CASSLSPGREQYF
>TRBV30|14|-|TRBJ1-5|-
TGTGCCTGGAGTGTACAGTCAGGAACACAGCCCCAGCATTTT
CAWSVQSGTQPQHF
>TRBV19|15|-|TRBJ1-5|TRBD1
TGTGCCAGTAGTGAACGCCCGACAGGGTATCTTCCCCAGCATTTT
CASSERPTGYLPQHF
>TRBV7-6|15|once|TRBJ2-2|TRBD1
TGTGCCAGCAGCTTCCGGGACAGGAACACCGGGGAGCTGTTTTTT
CASSFRDRNTGELFF
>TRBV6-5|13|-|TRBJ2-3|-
TGTGCCAGCAGTGAAGTAAGGGGAGGTACGCAGTATTTT
CASSEVRGGTQYF
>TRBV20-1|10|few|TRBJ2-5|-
TGCAGTGCGCGAGCAGAGACCCAGTACTTC
CSARAETQYF
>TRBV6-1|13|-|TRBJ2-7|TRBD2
TGTGCCAGCAGACTAGCGGGAGTGGGCGAGCAGTACTTC
CASRLAGVGEQYF